This record looks at one TCR beta chain sequence and its context. Its cognate antigen is unknown. The V gene's germline CDR1 is MDHEN and CDR2 SYDVKM. Trimming cost V 6 bases and J 6 bases; bases outside gene matches: 12. The CDR3 contains 17 residues. The sample originates from a study of T cell responses to AZD1222 COVID-19 vaccine. Study at large: Second doses that came at about 4 or about 12 weeks were put together.

Study results and caveats: Seropositive AZD1222 recipients at baseline numbered only five to seven. Only after the peak T cell response were repertoires sampled.

The table came from immunoSEQ multiplex PCR; TCRdb's copy has only in-frame clones and leaves some out. The data show about 85,000 clones, with approximately 86% seen just once and 6% to 9% held by the top ten. The TCR originated in an adult in good health. The V call is TRBV28, the J call TRBJ2-1; 12 bases map to TRBD2. The starting material was peripheral blood, obtained on day 0 of AZD1222 vaccination. CDR3 residues: CASRYIKGLAGANEQFF. The CDR3 coding sequence is TGTGCCAGCAGATATATAAAGGGACTAGCGGGTGCCAATGAGCAGTTCTTC.